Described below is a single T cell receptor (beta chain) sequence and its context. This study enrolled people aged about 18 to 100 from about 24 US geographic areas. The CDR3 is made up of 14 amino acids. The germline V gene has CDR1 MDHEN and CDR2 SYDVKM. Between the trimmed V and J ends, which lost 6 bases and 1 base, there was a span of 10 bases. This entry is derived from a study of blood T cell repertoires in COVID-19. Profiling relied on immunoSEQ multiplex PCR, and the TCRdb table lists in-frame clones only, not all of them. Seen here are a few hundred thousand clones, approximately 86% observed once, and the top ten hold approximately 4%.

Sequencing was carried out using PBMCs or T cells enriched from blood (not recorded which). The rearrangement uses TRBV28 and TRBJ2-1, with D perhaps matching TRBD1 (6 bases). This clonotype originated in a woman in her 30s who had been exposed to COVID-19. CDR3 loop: CASRKGGSYNEQFF. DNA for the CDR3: TGTGCCAGCAGAAAAGGGGGATCCTACAATGAGCAGTTCTTC.